The clone carrying this T cell receptor (beta chain) was found many times. The CDR3 contains 17 residues. Trimming removed 5 bases at V and 2 bases at J, with 16 bases between. The sample comes from a study of T cells in Graves' hyperthyroidism and ophthalmopathy. Using RNA transcripts as the source, TCR beta CDR3 regions were amplified. In the first-round RT-PCR of the TCR CDR3, the HTBI primer set was used. TCRdb reprocessed the multiplex PCR reads via MiXCR and lists one record per CDR3 protein. The sample has approximately 530,000 distinct CDR3 sequences, 15% to 20% seen once; the top ten hold approximately 48%.

This sequence originates from a man aged 35-49 years with Graves' ophthalmopathy. This chain links TRBV12-3 or TRBV12-4 with TRBJ2-6; either TRBD1 or TRBD2 may fit D (5 bases each). Input material: blood. DNA for the CDR3: TGTGCCAGCAGTACCCACAGGCTGGGGGCTGGGGCCAACGTCCTGACTTTC. Translating it yields CASSTHRLGAGANVLTF.